A selection of T cell receptor beta chains follows, all from one sample in a study of T cell changes during pregnancy in multiple sclerosis. TCRdb's table, derived via immunoSEQ multiplex PCR, lists solely in-frame clones and lacks some. The sample gives 30,000 to 50,000 clones, roughly nine tenths of which show up once; 0.4% to 0.55% is in the top ten. Sequences were derived from CD4+ T cells from peripheral blood mononuclear cells, sampled in the first trimester of pregnancy. The receptors stem from a female donor in good health, enrolled as a control in a pregnancy study. CDR3s include the opening cysteine and the closing phenylalanine or tryptophan. A D gene is named only where the DNA matches it firmly. Size values are once, few and many counts, or a class for expanded clones, and some rows have none.

j_call	d_call	clone_size	v_call	cdr3_aa	cdr3_nt
TRBJ2-1	-	-	TRBV4-1	CASSQEEARGDLYNEQFF	TGCGCCAGCAGCCAAGAGGAAGCCAGGGGGGATTTATACAATGAGCAGTTCTTC
TRBJ1-2	TRBD1	once	TRBV7-2	CASSLALQGVSTF	TGTGCCAGCAGCTTAGCGCTACAGGGGGTGAGCACCTTC
TRBJ2-2	-	-	TRBV10-3	CAISEQGTGELFF	TGTGCCATCAGCGAACAGGGTACCGGGGAGCTGTTTTTT
TRBJ2-7	-	-	TRBV7-9	CASSFGIGGDEQYF	TGTGCCAGCAGCTTTGGGATCGGAGGCGACGAGCAGTACTTC
TRBJ2-1	TRBD2	once	TRBV7-2	CASSSLSGGAGEQFF	TGTGCCAGCAGCTCACTTAGCGGGGGGGCCGGTGAGCAGTTCTTC
TRBJ2-5	-	once	TRBV7-2	CASSPGETQYF	TGTGCCAGCAGCCCGGGGGAGACCCAGTACTTC
TRBJ1-3	TRBD1	few	TRBV10-3	CAARRQGASLVSGNTIYF	TGTGCCGCAAGACGACAGGGGGCATCCTTAGTCTCTGGAAACACCATATATTTT
TRBJ2-5	-	-	TRBV29-1	CSDTHLASSGTQYF	TGCAGCGACACCCATCTGGCTTCCTCGGGGACCCAGTACTTC
TRBJ1-1	TRBD1	-	TRBV11-2	CASSFTGATEAFF	TGTGCCAGCAGCTTTACAGGGGCAACTGAAGCTTTCTTT
TRBJ2-7	-	-	TRBV4-1	CASSQGAPGSYEQYF	TGCGCCAGCAGCCAAGGGGCGCCGGGGTCCTACGAGCAGTACTTC
TRBJ2-1	TRBD1	-	TRBV7-9	CASSPSGQSSYNEQFF	TGTGCCAGCAGCCCCTCGGGACAGAGCTCCTACAATGAGCAGTTCTTC
TRBJ2-5	-	-	TRBV2	CASSENGIAVGETQYF	TGTGCCAGCAGTGAAAACGGGATAGCGGTGGGAGAGACCCAGTACTTC
TRBJ2-3	TRBD2	-	TRBV5-1	CASSFGGGDTQYF	TGCGCCAGCAGCTTCGGGGGGGGAGATACGCAGTATTTT
TRBJ2-1	TRBD2	-	TRBV4-1	CASSLRTSGGQNADEQFF	TGCGCCAGCAGCCTCCGGACTAGCGGGGGCCAAAATGCGGATGAGCAGTTCTTC
TRBJ2-3	-	-	TRBV7-2	CASSLVPSIPDTQYF	TGTGCCAGCAGCTTAGTCCCGAGTATCCCAGATACGCAGTATTTT
TRBJ1-5	-	-	TRBV7-6	CASSLDVPRGLRYQPQHF	TGTGCCAGCAGCTTAGATGTCCCAAGGGGACTACGATATCAGCCCCAGCATTTT
TRBJ1-6	-	-	TRBV6-5	CASRRQTFSSLHF	TGTGCCAGCAGGCGACAGACTTTCTCCTCCCTCCACTTT
TRBJ1-5	-	-	TRBV6-5	CASSGQYNQPQHF	TGTGCCAGCAGTGGACAGTACAATCAGCCCCAGCATTTT
TRBJ1-1	-	-	TRBV4-3	CASSQDFSGGNTEAFF	TGCGCCAGCAGCCAAGATTTTTCCGGTGGGAACACTGAAGCTTTCTTT
TRBJ2-1	TRBD1	once	TRBV29-1	CSVTGRTGGDNEQFF	TGCAGCGTTACCGGGAGGACAGGGGGTGACAATGAGCAGTTCTTC
TRBJ2-1	-	-	TRBV21-1	CASSNFLQNYNEQFF	TGTGCCAGCAGCAATTTTCTACAGAACTACAATGAGCAGTTCTTC
TRBJ1-5	TRBD1	once	TRBV7-8	CASSLGGQVISQPQHF	TGTGCCAGCAGCTTAGGTGGACAGGTGATTAGTCAGCCCCAGCATTTT
TRBJ2-3	-	-	TRBV7-2	CASSFPIPGDTQYF	TGTGCCAGCAGCTTTCCCATACCGGGGGATACGCAGTATTTT
TRBJ1-4	TRBD1	-	TRBV5-1	CASSSGQGVGEKLFF	TGCGCCAGCAGCTCCGGACAGGGAGTGGGGGAAAAACTGTTTTTT
TRBJ2-7	TRBD2	once	TRBV28	CASSLTSGGTYEQYF	TGTGCCAGCAGTTTGACTAGCGGGGGGACCTACGAGCAGTACTTC
TRBJ2-7	-	-	TRBV6-1	CASRSAGPSYEQYF	TGTGCCAGTCGGTCCGCGGGTCCTTCCTACGAGCAGTACTTC
TRBJ2-3	-	-	TRBV19	CASSPSRGTPGPTDTQYF	TGTGCCAGTAGCCCTTCTAGGGGAACCCCGGGCCCCACAGATACGCAGTATTTT
TRBJ2-2	TRBD1	-	TRBV27	CASSSQGALTGELFF	TGTGCCAGCAGTAGTCAGGGGGCGCTAACCGGGGAGCTGTTTTTT
TRBJ2-2	TRBD1	once	TRBV6-5	CASSYSVAGGRWELFF	TGTGCCAGCAGTTACTCTGTGGCAGGGGGCAGGTGGGAGCTGTTTTTT
TRBJ1-2	-	-	TRBV7-9	CASSLAPTVVVGYTF	TGTGCCAGCAGCTTAGCGCCGACAGTCGTGGTTGGCTACACCTTC
TRBJ2-7	TRBD1	-	TRBV19	CASSIPNPGQGYEQYF	TGTGCCAGTAGTATCCCCAACCCGGGACAGGGATACGAGCAGTACTTC
TRBJ2-3	TRBD2	-	TRBV7-2	CASSLYGSSGVPDTQYF	TGTGCCAGCAGCTTATATGGATCCAGCGGGGTTCCAGATACGCAGTATTTT
TRBJ2-1	TRBD1	-	TRBV7-8	CATGTGGYNEQFF	TGTGCCACGGGGACAGGGGGTTACAATGAGCAGTTCTTC
TRBJ2-2	-	-	TRBV7-3	CASNGQPNTGELFF	TGTGCCAGCAACGGACAGCCGAACACCGGGGAGCTGTTTTTT
TRBJ2-7	-	-	TRBV11-1	CASSLGRTYEQYF	TGTGCCAGCAGCTTAGGGAGAACCTACGAGCAGTACTTC
TRBJ1-1	-	-	TRBV30	CAWIKGGSLSEAFF	TGTGCCTGGATTAAAGGGGGTTCATTGTCTGAAGCTTTCTTT
TRBJ2-1	-	-	TRBV11-3	CASSRRSHEQFF	TGTGCCAGCAGCAGGAGGAGTCATGAGCAGTTCTTC
TRBJ1-2	TRBD1	few	TRBV7-9	CATRGDSSNYGYTF	TGTGCCACTAGGGGGGACAGTAGTAACTATGGCTACACCTTC
TRBJ2-7	TRBD1	-	TRBV14	CASSPGGQGTYEQYF	TGTGCCAGCAGCCCGGGGGGACAGGGAACCTACGAGCAGTACTTC
TRBJ1-4	-	-	TRBV7-9	CASGGGEKLFF	TGTGCCTCCGGCGGGGGCGAAAAACTGTTTTTT
TRBJ1-1	-	-	TRBV7-3	CASSYQGMNTEAFF	TGTGCCAGCAGCTATCAGGGAATGAACACTGAAGCTTTCTTT
TRBJ1-1	-	-	TRBV28	CASRPGLAEAFF	TGTGCCAGCAGACCAGGGTTAGCTGAAGCTTTCTTT
TRBJ1-6	-	-	TRBV27	CASSLAGSYNSPLHF	TGTGCCAGCAGTTTGGCAGGCTCCTATAATTCACCCCTCCACTTT
TRBJ1-5	-	once	TRBV5-6	CASSLVGQPHLPQHF	TGTGCCAGCAGCTTGGTGGGGCAGCCGCATCTGCCCCAGCATTTT
TRBJ1-1	-	-	TRBV4-3	CASSQVERTEAFF	TGCGCCAGCAGCCAAGTTGAGAGAACTGAAGCTTTCTTT
TRBJ2-5	-	-	TRBV15	CATSSRGETQYF	TGTGCCACCAGCAGTCGAGGGGAGACCCAGTACTTC